This T cell receptor (beta chain) was identified in a study of T cell responses to AZD1222 COVID-19 vaccine (dated by TCRdb to 2020 to 2022). Notes on the research overall: AZD1222 recipients whose second dose came at about 4 weeks and those whose second dose came at about 12 weeks were combined into one group, since spike-specific TCR depth and breadth did not differ between the two schedules. TCR sequencing covered 233 trial participants: nearly 210 given two doses of AZD1222 and 26 given two doses of MenACWY control vaccine. Trial participants were enrolled into age subgroups of 18-55, 56-69 and 70-plus years, which contained about 150, 27 and 61 TCR-sequenced participants, respectively. Beyond this particular receptor, the publication reports: Participants were mostly white British and included more females than males, and it was suggested by the authors that clonal diversity may have been underestimated. CD4 TCRs associated with the vaccine covered the entire spike protein, and the dominant responses were in regions 160-218 and 743-854. Only 5 to 7 AZD1222 recipients were SARS-CoV-2 seropositive at baseline, limiting conclusions about previously exposed vaccinees. The 56-69-year group was small, and its depth increase did not reach significance, likely because of low power. Reportedly, close to half of the unique spike-specific TCRs recognized epitopes lying outside the regions that are mutated in the B.1.351 and B.1.1.7 variants. No day 14 peak-response samples were available, so repertoires were characterized only after the peak T cell response. Spike-specific TCR breadth and depth rose significantly after two AZD1222 doses compared with day 0 and with MenACWY recipients.

The CDR3 regions of human TCRbeta chains were subjected to immunosequencing. Turning to the authors' computational methods: Repertoire TCRs were matched against a reference library of SARS-CoV-2-specific TCRs generated with the MIRA antigen-specificity platform. Breadth was defined as the fraction of unique TCRs that were SARS-CoV-2-associated. Depth was defined as the fraction of total T cells that were SARS-CoV-2-associated. Using the MIRA data, every spike-specific TCR was mapped to the spike region that the TCR reacted to and assigned to either a CD4 or a CD8 class. Log10-transformed breadth and depth values were compared by one-way ANOVA with Sidak's multiple comparisons tests. TCRdb took over this immuneACCESS table, retaining in-frame rearrangements with V and J assigned. Such tables are incomplete; in checked studies, under half of the missing clones stem from an unresolved V gene, and the remainder is unexplained. Clone size and V and J calls were adopted from that table, with D and trimming inferred from the DNA. The sample records 110,000 to 150,000 clones, around 88% of which are singletons. In total, the top ten clones hold around 3% of the sample.

Comments on this clone: What antigen it recognizes has not been identified. Base quality data are lacking; no much larger clone is found one base away.

According to the study, the label for this sample's time point signals: baseline before first vaccination. Vaccinee samples came from UK trials COV001 and COV002, including a single-blind randomized controlled phase 2/3 trial of AZD1222 (ChAdOx1 nCoV-19) in healthy adults. For TCRbeta chain sequencing, PBMC samples were collected from trial participants at day 0 and at day 28 after the second dose. In the germline V gene, CDR1 corresponds to SGHAT and CDR2 to FQNNGV. Measured from the cysteine to the phenylalanine, the CDR3 is 12 residues long. The CDR3 DNA has 36 bases and is translated from base 1. Between the V and J ends, shortened by 0 bases and 12 bases respectively, the junction contains 9 bases.

The receptor's source is an adult in good health. Sequencing used peripheral blood, obtained on day 0 of AZD1222 vaccination. The chain was built from TRBV11-2 and TRBJ2-1; TRBD1 might be the D gene, on 5 matching bases. For the CDR3, the sequence is CASSLDRRGQFF. The base sequence is TGTGCCAGCAGCTTAGATCGTAGGGGGCAGTTCTTC.